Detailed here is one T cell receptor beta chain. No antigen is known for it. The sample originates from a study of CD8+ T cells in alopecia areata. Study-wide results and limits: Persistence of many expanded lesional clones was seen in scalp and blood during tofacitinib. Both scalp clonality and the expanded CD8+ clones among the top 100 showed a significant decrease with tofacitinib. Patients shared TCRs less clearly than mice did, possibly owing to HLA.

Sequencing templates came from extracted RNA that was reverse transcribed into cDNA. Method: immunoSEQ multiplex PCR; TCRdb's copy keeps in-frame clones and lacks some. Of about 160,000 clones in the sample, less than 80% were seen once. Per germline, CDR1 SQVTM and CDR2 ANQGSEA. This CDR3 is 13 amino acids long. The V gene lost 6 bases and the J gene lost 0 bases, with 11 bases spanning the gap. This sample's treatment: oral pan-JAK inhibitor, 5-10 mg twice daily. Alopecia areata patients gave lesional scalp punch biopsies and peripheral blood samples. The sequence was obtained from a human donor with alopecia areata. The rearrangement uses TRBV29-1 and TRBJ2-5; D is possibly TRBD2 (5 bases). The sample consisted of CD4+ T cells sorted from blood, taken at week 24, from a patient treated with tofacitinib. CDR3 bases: TGCAGCGTGCTAGGACTGAACCAAGAGACCCAGTACTTC. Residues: CSVLGLNQETQYF. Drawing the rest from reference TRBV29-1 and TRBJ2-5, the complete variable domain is SAVISQKPSRDICQRGTSLTIQCQVDSQVTMMFWYRQQPGQSLTLIATANQGSEATYESGFVIDKFPISRPNLTFSTLTVSNMSPEDSSIYLCSVLGLNQETQYFGPGTRLLVL.